This entry features one T cell receptor beta chain sequence. Its target is unknown. This sample was taken from a study of cytomegalovirus exposure and HLA in healthy donors. Study conclusions and caveats: The listing of roughly 160 TCR beta chains classed them as cytomegalovirus-associated. A reported reduction in N-insertions relative to the roughly 700-donor mean was seen in an Asian-associated ancestry cluster in a later analysis.

The PCR was carried out with 60 Vbeta primers and 13 Jbeta primers. Profiling relied on immunoSEQ multiplex PCR, and the TCRdb table lists in-frame clones only, not all of them. In the table there are approximately 88,000 clones, 76% of which are singletons. The specimen was PBMCs. The clonotype comes from a male donor in good health and CMV-seronegative.

The CDR3: CASSLWTSGRARDEQFF. In DNA form, the CDR3 reads TGTGCCAGCAGTCTCTGGACTAGCGGGAGGGCCCGCGATGAGCAGTTCTTC. V and J are TRBV28 and TRBJ2-1; 15 positions agree with TRBD2. Germline V lookup: CDR1 MDHEN, CDR2 SYDVKM. With V trimmed by 5 bases and J by 8 bases, 10 bases remained unmatched. CDR3 length equals 17 residues.